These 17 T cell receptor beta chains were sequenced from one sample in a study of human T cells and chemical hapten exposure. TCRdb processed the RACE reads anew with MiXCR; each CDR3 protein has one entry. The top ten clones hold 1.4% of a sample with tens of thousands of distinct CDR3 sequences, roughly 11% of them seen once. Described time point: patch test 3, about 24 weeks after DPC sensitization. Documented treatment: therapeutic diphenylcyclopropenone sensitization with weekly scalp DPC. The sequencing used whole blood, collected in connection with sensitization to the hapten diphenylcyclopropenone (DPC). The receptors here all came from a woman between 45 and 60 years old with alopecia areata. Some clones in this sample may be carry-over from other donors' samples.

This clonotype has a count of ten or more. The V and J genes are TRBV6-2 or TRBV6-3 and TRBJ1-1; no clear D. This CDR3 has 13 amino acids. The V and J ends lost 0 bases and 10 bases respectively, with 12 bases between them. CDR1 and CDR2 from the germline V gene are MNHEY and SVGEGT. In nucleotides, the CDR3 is TGTGCCAGCAGTTACTCGACCCGGATAGGAGCTTTCTTT. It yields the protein CASSYSTRIGAFF.

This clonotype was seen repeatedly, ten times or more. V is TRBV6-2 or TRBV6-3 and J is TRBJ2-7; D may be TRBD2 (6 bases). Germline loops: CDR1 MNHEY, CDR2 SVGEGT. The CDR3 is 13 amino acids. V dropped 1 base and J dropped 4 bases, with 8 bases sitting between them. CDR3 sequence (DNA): TGTGCCAGCAGTTACTTCGGGGGTTACGAGCAGTACTTC. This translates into CASSYFGGYEQYF.

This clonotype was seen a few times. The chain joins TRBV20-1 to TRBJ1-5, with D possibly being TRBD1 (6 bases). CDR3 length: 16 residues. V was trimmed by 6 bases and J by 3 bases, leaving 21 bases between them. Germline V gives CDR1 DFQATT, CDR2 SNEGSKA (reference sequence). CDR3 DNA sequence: TGCAGTGCGGGAGTACAGGGCCCGGCTCCCAATCAGCCCCAGCATTTT. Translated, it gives CSAGVQGPAPNQPQHF.

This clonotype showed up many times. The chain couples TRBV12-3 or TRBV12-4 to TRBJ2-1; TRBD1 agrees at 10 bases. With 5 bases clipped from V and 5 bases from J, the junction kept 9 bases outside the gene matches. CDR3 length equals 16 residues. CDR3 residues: CASSPRPGQGNNEQFF. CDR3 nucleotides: TGTGCCAGCAGTCCGCGCCCGGGACAGGGGAACAATGAGCAGTTCTTC.

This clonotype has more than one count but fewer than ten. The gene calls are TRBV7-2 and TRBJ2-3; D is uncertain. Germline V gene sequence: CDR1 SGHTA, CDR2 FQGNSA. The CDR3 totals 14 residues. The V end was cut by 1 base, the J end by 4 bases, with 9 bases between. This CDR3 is CASSLVPTPDTQYF. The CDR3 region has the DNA TGTGCCAGCAGCTTAGTTCCCACCCCAGATACGCAGTATTTT. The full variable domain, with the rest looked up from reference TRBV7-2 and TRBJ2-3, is GAGVSQSPSNKVTEKGKDVELRCDPISGHTALYWYRQSLGQGLEFLIYFQGNSAPDKSGLPSDRFSAERTGGSVSTLTIQRTQQEDSAVYLCASSLVPTPDTQYFGPGTRLTVL.

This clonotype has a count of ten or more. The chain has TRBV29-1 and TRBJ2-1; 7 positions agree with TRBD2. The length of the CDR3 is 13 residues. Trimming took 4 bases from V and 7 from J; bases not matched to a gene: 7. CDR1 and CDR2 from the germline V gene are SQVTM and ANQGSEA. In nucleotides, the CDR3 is TGCAGCGTTGCCGGGACTATAGGGAATGAGCAGTTCTTC. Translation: CSVAGTIGNEQFF.

The CDR3 DNA follows: TGTGCCAGCAGTTTAATAGGGCGGGAGTTAGATACGCAGTATTTT. Protein: CASSLIGRELDTQYF. The genes are TRBV28 and TRBJ2-3, with 7 bases lining up with TRBD2. CDR1 and CDR2 (germline): MDHEN, SYDVKM. This CDR3 has 15 residues. The ends lost 2 bases at V and 5 bases at J; junction bases unmatched: 7.

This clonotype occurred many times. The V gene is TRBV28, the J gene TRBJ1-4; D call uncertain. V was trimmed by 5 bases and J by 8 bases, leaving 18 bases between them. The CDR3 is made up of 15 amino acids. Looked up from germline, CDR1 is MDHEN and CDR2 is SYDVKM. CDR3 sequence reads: CASSPFGDREEKLFF. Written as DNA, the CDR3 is TGTGCCAGCAGTCCGTTTGGGGATAGAGAGGAAAAACTGTTTTTT.

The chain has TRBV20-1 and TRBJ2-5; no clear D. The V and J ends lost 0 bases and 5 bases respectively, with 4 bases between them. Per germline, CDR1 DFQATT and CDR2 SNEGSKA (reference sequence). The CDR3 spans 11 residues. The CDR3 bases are TGCAGTGCTAGAGATATTGAGACCCAGTACTTC. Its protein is CSARDIETQYF.

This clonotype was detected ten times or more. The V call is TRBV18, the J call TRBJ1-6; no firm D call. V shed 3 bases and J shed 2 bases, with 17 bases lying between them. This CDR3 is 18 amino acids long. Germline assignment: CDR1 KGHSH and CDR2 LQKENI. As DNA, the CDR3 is TGTGCCAGCTCACCTTACGGCCCTTTTCCTACCTATAATTCACCCCTCCACTTT. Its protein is CASSPYGPFPTYNSPLHF.

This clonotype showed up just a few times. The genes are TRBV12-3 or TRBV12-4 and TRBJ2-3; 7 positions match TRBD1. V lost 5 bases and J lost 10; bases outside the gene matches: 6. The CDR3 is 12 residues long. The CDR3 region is CASSPRQGAQYF. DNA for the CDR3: TGTGCCAGCAGTCCGAGACAGGGTGCGCAGTATTTT.

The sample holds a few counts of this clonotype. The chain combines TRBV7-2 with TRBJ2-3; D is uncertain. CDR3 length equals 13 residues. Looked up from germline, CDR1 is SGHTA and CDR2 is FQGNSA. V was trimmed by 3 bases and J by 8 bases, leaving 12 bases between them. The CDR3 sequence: CASSFGPGRTQYF. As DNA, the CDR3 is TGTGCCAGCAGCTTCGGACCCGGGCGTACGCAGTATTTT.

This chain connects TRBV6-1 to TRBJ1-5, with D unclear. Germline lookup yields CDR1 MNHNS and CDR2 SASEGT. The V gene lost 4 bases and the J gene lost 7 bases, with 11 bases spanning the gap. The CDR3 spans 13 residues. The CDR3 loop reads CASSVALTQPQHF. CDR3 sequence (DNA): TGTGCCAGCAGTGTGGCCCTGACACAGCCCCAGCATTTT.

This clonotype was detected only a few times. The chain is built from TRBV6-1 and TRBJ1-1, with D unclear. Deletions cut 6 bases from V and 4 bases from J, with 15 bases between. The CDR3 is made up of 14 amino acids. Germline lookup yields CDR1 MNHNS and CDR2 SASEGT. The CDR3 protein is CASRSVVGGTEAFF. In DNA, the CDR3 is TGTGCCAGCAGGTCGGTTGTAGGCGGCACTGAAGCTTTCTTT.

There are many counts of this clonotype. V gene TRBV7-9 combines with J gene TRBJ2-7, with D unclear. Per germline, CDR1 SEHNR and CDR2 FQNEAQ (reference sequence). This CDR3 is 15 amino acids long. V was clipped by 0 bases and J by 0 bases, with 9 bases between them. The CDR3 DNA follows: TGTGCCAGCAGCTTAGCGTGGGCTGGCTCCTACGAGCAGTACTTC. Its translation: CASSLAWAGSYEQYF.

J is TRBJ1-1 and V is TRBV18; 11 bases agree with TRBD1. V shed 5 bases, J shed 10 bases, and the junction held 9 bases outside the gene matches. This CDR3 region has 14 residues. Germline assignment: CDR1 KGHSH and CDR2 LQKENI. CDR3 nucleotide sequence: TGTGCCAGCTCATCCGTCGGACAGGGGGCCGGAGCTTTCTTT. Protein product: CASSSVGQGAGAFF.

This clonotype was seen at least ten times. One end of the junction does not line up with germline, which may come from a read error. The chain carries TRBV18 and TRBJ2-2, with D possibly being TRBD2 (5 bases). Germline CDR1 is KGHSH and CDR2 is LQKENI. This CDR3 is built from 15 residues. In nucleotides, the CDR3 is TGTGCCAGCTCACCGCTCCGAGAGCCCACCGGGGAACTGTTTTTT. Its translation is CASSPLREPTGELFF.